This T cell receptor beta chain was documented in a study of blood T cell repertoires in COVID-19. Whole-study context: Italy, Spain and the United States were the sources of the convalescent and acute COVID-19 samples.

In the original processing: Reference gene primer amplification in the assay estimated nucleated cell counts. TCRdb keeps only in-frame clones here, not all; method: immunoSEQ multiplex PCR. V and J calls and clone size are given by that table; D and trimming were obtained from the DNA. The sample consists of some 45,000 clones, roughly 87% of them appearing once. This receptor was obtained from a human donor in a cohort sampled during active COVID-19. Sequenced sample: peripheral blood.

The DNA for the CDR3 is TGTGCCAGCAGTACTGGACTAGCGGTAAACACCGGGGAGCTGTTTTTT. Its protein is CASSTGLAVNTGELFF. The chain combines TRBV2 with TRBJ2-2, with 10 bases aligning to TRBD2. V was clipped by 5 bases and J by 2 bases; unmatched bases: 5. The CDR3 sequence is 16 residues long. Germline CDR1 is SNHLY and CDR2 is FYNNEI.